This T cell receptor beta chain derives from a study of Ad26.COV2.S vaccination and SARS-CoV-2 variants (dated by TCRdb to about 2021). Some background on the complete study: Donors in the vaccine arm were drawn from COV1001, a multicentre, randomized, double-blind, placebo-controlled phase I-IIa trial testing Ad26.COV2.S in healthy adults. Ad26.COV2.S was administered intramuscularly at a dose of 5x10^10 or 1x10^11 viral particles, either as one shot or as two shots given 56 days apart. TCRbeta repertoire sequencing served as the tool for gauging how specific and how broad the SARS-CoV-2-reactive T cell receptors were following Ad26.COV2.S vaccination. A total of roughly 30 samples were included in the TCR-sequenced set, comprising around 19 Ad26.COV2.S vaccine recipients, 5 placebo recipients and 8 SARS-CoV-2 convalescent individuals. Trial participants were randomized into five groups of five, in which low-dose or high-dose Ad26.COV2.S was given once or twice, or placebo was given on both occasions. Blinding of investigators to trial group allocation was maintained during experiments and outcome assessment.

The treatment or condition label corresponds to: about 20 received Ad26.COV2.S at low or high dose, single or two shots; 5 received placebo; per-sample allocation not given. Repertoires of vaccine and placebo recipients were sequenced from samples collected on day 63 after the first injection. Cohort 1b enrolled some 25 adults aged 18-55 years at a single site in Boston, USA, between 29 July and 7 August 2020. Ad26.COV2.S was a replication-incompetent adenovirus type 26 vector expressing a prefusion-stabilized SARS-CoV-2 spike protein from the original Wuhan strain. A word on this clone: Its antigen is unknown. No per-base quality is available; no much larger clone lies one base away.

The immunoSEQ Assay was used to sequence TCRbeta CDR3 regions. After extraction, genomic DNA underwent amplification by bias-controlled multiplex PCR, followed by high-throughput sequencing. As for how the authors treated the data: To quantify the absolute abundance of every unique TCRbeta CDR3 region, sequences were collapsed and filtered. Usable DNA was measured by amplifying reference genes present in all nucleated cells, and TCRbeta template counts were normalized to that usable DNA to estimate T cell fraction. Repertoire TCRs were annotated as SARS-CoV-2-specific by exact matching of V gene, CDR3 amino acid sequence and J gene to a known reactive TCR set. The reference SARS-CoV-2 TCR set was obtained from MIRA and was filtered for enrichment in COVID-19-positive ImmuneCODE repertoires, whereby public or cross-reactive TCRs were removed. Based on the MIRA antigens, annotated TCRs were further analysed at the level of specific ORF or position within ORF. Breadth was defined as the number of annotated unique rearrangements divided by the total number of unique productive rearrangements, and depth was defined as the summed frequency of the annotated unique rearrangements. Two-sided Wilcoxon rank-sum tests were used to compare TCR breadth between groups. TCRdb's version of the immuneACCESS table is confined to in-frame rearrangements and falls short of the full clone set. An unresolved V gene accounts for under half of the shortfall where checked; the remainder is of unknown origin. That table furnishes V, J and clone size, whereas the DNA furnished D and trimming. Within this sample are hundreds of thousands of clones, with roughly nine tenths of them counted one time only. Together, the top ten hold approximately 1.5% of the sample.

Results and caveats for the whole study, not just this receptor: After vaccination, spike-specific CD8+ and CD4+ T cell responses were reported to show substantial breadth. The authors noted that the TCR breadth and depth analyses may have underestimated total T cell responses. Spike-specific TCR breadth was higher in Ad26.COV2.S recipients than in placebo recipients (P = 0.0014). The study was not powered for comparison of responses between vaccine doses or regimens. Non-spike TCR breadth was comparable between vaccine and placebo recipients, consistent with the vaccine containing only spike.

The sequences come from peripheral blood, collected in a trial of Ad26.COV2.S vaccine versus placebo. The receptor's source is a person aged 18-60 years who received the Ad26.COV2.S COVID-19 vaccine or a placebo.

The DNA is TGTGCCAGCAGTTACTCGTACGGACATAGCAATCAGCCCCAGCATTTT. It codes for CASSYSYGHSNQPQHF. The sequence joins TRBV6-2 or TRBV6-3 to TRBJ1-5; the best D guess is TRBD1, with 5 bases matching. Trimming takes 0 bases from V and 0 bases from J, and the germline ends sit 9 bases apart. CDR1 MNHEY and CDR2 SVGEGT are derived from the germline V gene. The CDR3 starts with the cysteine, ends with the phenylalanine, and has 16 residues. Only the CDR3 region is kept as DNA, spanning 48 bases read in frame from base 1.